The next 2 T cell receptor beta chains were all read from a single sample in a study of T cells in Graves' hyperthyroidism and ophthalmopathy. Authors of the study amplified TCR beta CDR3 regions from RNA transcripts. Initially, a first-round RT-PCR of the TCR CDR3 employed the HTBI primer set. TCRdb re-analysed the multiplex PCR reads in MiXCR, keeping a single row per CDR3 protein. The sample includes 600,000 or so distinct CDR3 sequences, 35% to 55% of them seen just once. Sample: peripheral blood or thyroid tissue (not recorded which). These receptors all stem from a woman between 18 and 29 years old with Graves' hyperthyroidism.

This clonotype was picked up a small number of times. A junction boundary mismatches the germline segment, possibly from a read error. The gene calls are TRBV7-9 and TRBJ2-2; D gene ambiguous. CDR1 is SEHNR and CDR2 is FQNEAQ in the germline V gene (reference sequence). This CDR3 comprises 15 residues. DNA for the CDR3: TGTGCTAGCAGCTTAAATAAGGTCGACACCGGGGAGCTGTTTTTT. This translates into CASSLNKVDTGELFF.

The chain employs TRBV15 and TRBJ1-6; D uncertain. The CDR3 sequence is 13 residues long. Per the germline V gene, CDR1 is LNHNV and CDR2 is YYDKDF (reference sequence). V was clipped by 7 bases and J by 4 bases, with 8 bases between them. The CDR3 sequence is CATTTGYNSPLHF. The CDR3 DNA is TGTGCCACCACCACCGGGTATAATTCACCCCTCCACTTT.